Following are 32 T cell receptor beta chains from one sample sequenced in a study of T cell responses to AZD1222 COVID-19 vaccine. Measured with immunoSEQ multiplex PCR; TCRdb has only the in-frame clones, and not every one. Among approximately 100,000 clones, more than 90% were seen once, and the ten largest hold roughly 1.2%. Sequenced material: peripheral blood, taken on day 0 of AZD1222 vaccination. The receptors come from an adult in good health.

The chain carries TRBV6-5 and TRBJ1-1, with D perhaps matching TRBD1 (5 bases). Germline V lookup: CDR1 MNHEY, CDR2 SVGAGI. Trimming removed 3 bases at V and 8 bases at J, with 13 bases between. The CDR3 runs 13 residues. The CDR3 protein is CASSYQSRTEAFF. For the CDR3, the DNA is TGTGCCAGCAGTTATCAATCGAGGACAGAAGCTTTCTTT.

This chain connects TRBV11-2 to TRBJ2-5; possibly TRBD1 for D (6 bases). The CDR3 spans 14 residues. Germline V gene lookup returns CDR1 SGHAT and CDR2 FQNNGV. V dropped 3 bases and J dropped 1 base, with 9 bases sitting between them. CDR3 DNA: TGTGCCAGCAGCTTCTACAGGGCCCAAGAGACCCAGTACTTC. Its translation is CASSFYRAQETQYF.

The chain combines TRBV7-2 with TRBJ2-1; D is unresolved. The CDR3 totals 13 residues. Germline CDR1 is SGHTA and CDR2 is FQGNSA. Deletions cut 4 bases from V and 6 bases from J, with 10 bases between. In DNA form, the CDR3 reads TGTGCCAGCAGCTACTTCCCGGGCAATGAGCAGTTCTTC. This encodes CASSYFPGNEQFF.

A single count supports this clone. V usage is TRBV3-1 (or the pseudogene TRBV3-2) and J usage is TRBJ1-2; TRBD1 aligns across 7 bases. The V segment lost 5 bases and the J segment 4 bases; nucleotides outside the gene matches: 4. Germline lookup yields CDR1 LGHDT and CDR2 YNNKEL (reference sequence). CDR3 size: 13 residues. The CDR3 nucleotides are TGTGCCAGCAGCTCCCGGGACAGCTATGGCTACACCTTC. Translated: CASSSRDSYGYTF.

The genes are TRBV7-3 and TRBJ2-1; D remains ambiguous. This CDR3 spans 12 amino acids. Germline assignment: CDR1 SGHTA and CDR2 FQGTGA. V lost 1 base and J 8 bases, leaving 6 bases between the germline ends. Here the CDR3 DNA reads TGTGCCAGCAGCTTAAGCAGCGATGAGCAGTTCTTC. Protein product: CASSLSSDEQFF.

This clone was picked up a small number of times. This chain connects TRBV5-1 to TRBJ1-3, with TRBD1 identical over 7 bases. Germline CDR1 SGHRS, CDR2 YFSETQ. The V gene end was trimmed by 1 base and the J gene end by 0 bases; junction bases not matched to a gene: 7. This CDR3 has 17 amino acids. The CDR3 protein is CASSLTFRDSSGNTIYF. In DNA form, the CDR3 reads TGCGCCAGCAGCTTGACCTTCCGGGACAGCTCTGGAAACACCATATATTTT.

V and J are TRBV2 and TRBJ2-3; D remains unclear. The CDR3 sequence is 14 residues long. CDR1 and CDR2 (germline): SNHLY, FYNNEI. Between the trimmed V and J ends, which lost 4 bases and 0 bases, there was a span of 8 bases. CDR3 coding DNA: TGTGCCAGCAGTGGCTCCACTAGCACAGATACGCAGTATTTT. It encodes CASSGSTSTDTQYF.

This clone turned up a few times. The rearrangement joins TRBV4-2 to TRBJ1-3; possibly TRBD1 for D (5 bases). The CDR3 is made up of 14 amino acids. Germline lookup yields CDR1 LGHNA and CDR2 YNFKEQ. The V end lost 3 bases, the J end lost 4 bases, and 10 bases lay between the germline ends. The CDR3 nucleotides are TGTGCCAGCAGCCAGGCGGGGCAGGGAAACACCATATATTTT. Amino acid sequence: CASSQAGQGNTIYF.

In this sample, this clone turned up once. The chain couples TRBV24-1 to TRBJ2-1, with 10 bases matching TRBD1. The CDR3 covers 12 residues. The germline V gene encodes CDR1 KGHDR and CDR2 SFDVKD. V lost 9 bases to trimming and J lost 10 bases; unmatched junction nucleotides: 5. The CDR3 bases are TGTGCCACCGCCCAGGGACAGGGGGAGCAGTTCTTC. Translated: CATAQGQGEQFF.

The chain has TRBV12-3 or TRBV12-4 and TRBJ1-2; D is undetermined. V lost 2 bases and J 4 bases, leaving 8 bases between the germline ends. This CDR3 region has 13 residues. This CDR3 reads CASSLPGSYGYTF. The CDR3 nucleotides read TGTGCCAGCAGTTTACCCGGGAGCTATGGCTACACCTTC.

The gene calls are TRBV12-3 or TRBV12-4 and TRBJ1-6; D not certain. The CDR3 sequence is 13 residues long. V lost 2 bases to trimming and J lost 13 bases, with 12 bases between them. CDR3 DNA sequence: TGTGCCAGCAGTTTAACCCCCGAAGGTCCCCTCCACTTT. This gives the protein CASSLTPEGPLHF.

The chain links TRBV27 to TRBJ2-7; TRBD1 or TRBD2 may be the D gene (6 bases each). V lost 4 bases and J lost 4, with 14 bases in between. The germline V gene has CDR1 MNHEY and CDR2 SMNVEV (reference sequence). This CDR3 has 14 amino acids. The CDR3 is CASSSRQGRYEQYF. CDR3 coding DNA: TGTGCCAGCAGTTCCCGGCAGGGGAGGTACGAGCAGTACTTC.

J is TRBJ1-2 and V is TRBV18; the D is unclear. Between the trimmed V and J ends, which lost 2 bases and 4 bases, there was a span of 11 bases. Germline V gene sequence: CDR1 KGHSH, CDR2 LQKENI. This CDR3 has 14 amino acids. The CDR3 bases are TGTGCCAGCTCACCAGAGTCGATGAGCTATGGCTACACCTTC. Translating gives CASSPESMSYGYTF.

The chain links TRBV7-8 to TRBJ1-1, with no clear D. Trimming removed 5 bases at V and 4 bases at J, with 11 bases between. Germline assignment: CDR1 SGHVS and CDR2 FQNEAQ. This CDR3 has 13 residues. CDR3 sequence reads: CASSRTRSTEAFF. The CDR3 DNA is TGTGCCAGCAGCCGTACCCGGTCCACTGAAGCTTTCTTT.

V is TRBV7-2 and J is TRBJ1-5, with 7 bases matching TRBD1. V lost 5 bases, J lost 4 bases, and 5 bases stayed unmatched. Germline V gives CDR1 SGHTA, CDR2 FQGNSA. The CDR3 consists of 14 residues. The CDR3 nucleotides are TGTGCCAGCAGCCCCGCACAGGGGAATCAGCCCCAGCATTTT. Amino acids: CASSPAQGNQPQHF. The variable domain in full, completed from reference TRBV7-2 and TRBJ1-5, reads GAGVSQSPSNKVTEKGKDVELRCDPISGHTALYWYRQSLGQGLEFLIYFQGNSAPDKSGLPSDRFSAERTGGSVSTLTIQRTQQEDSAVYLCASSPAQGNQPQHFGDGTRLSIL.

The chain joins TRBV10-1 to TRBJ1-1, with a tentative D call TRBD1 (6 bases). Per germline, CDR1 WNHNN and CDR2 SYGVQD (reference sequence). This CDR3 spans 14 amino acids. V lost 0 bases and J lost 1, with 6 bases in between. CDR3 sequence reads: CASSESGQNTEAFF. DNA of the CDR3: TGCGCCAGCAGTGAGTCGGGACAGAACACTGAAGCTTTCTTT.

The gene calls are TRBV7-9 and TRBJ2-3, with D perhaps matching TRBD1 (6 bases). CDR1 and CDR2 from the germline V gene are SEHNR and FQNEAQ (reference sequence). V lost 8 bases to trimming and J lost 1 base, with 16 bases between them. The CDR3 length is 15 residues. This CDR3 is CASDSRAGGTDTQYF. CDR3 coding DNA: TGTGCCAGCGACAGTAGGGCAGGGGGCACAGATACGCAGTATTTT.

The chain joins TRBV29-1 to TRBJ2-7; the match to TRBD2 covers 8 bases. The CDR3 has 13 amino acids. Per the germline V gene, CDR1 is SQVTM and CDR2 is ANQGSEA. With V trimmed by 4 bases and J by 3 bases, 5 bases remained unmatched. DNA for the CDR3: TGCAGCGTTGCATTCGGGGGGGACTACGAGCAGTACTTC. Its translation: CSVAFGGDYEQYF.

This clone was detected only once. The chain employs TRBV29-1 and TRBJ2-3, with TRBD1 identical over 7 bases. Losses at the gene ends were 1 base for V and 2 bases for J; bases not matched to a gene: 3. Germline V gene data show CDR1 as SQVTM and CDR2 as ANQGSEA. There are 14 residues in the CDR3. The CDR3: CSVEVTGSTDTQYF. CDR3 DNA: TGCAGCGTTGAAGTGACAGGGTCCACAGATACGCAGTATTTT.

The V call is TRBV19, the J call TRBJ1-5, with TRBD1 matching over 9 bases. J was trimmed by 7 bases and V by 3 bases; bases with no gene match: 10. CDR1 LNHDA and CDR2 SQIVND come from the germline V gene (reference sequence). The CDR3 has 16 residues. The CDR3, as DNA: TGTGCCAGTAGTATGGACAGGGGAATGCGTAACCAGCCCCAGCATTTT. This translates into CASSMDRGMRNQPQHF.

This chain uses TRBV2 with TRBJ2-7; TRBD2 matches 7 bases. Germline CDR1 SNHLY, CDR2 FYNNEI. The ends lost 4 bases at V and 6 bases at J; junction bases unmatched: 9. CDR3 length equals 14 residues. As DNA, the CDR3 is TGTGCCAGCAGTGGCCGGACTAGTGGCGGCGAGCAGTACTTC. The encoded protein is CASSGRTSGGEQYF.

The chain carries TRBV7-2 and TRBJ1-2; possibly TRBD1 for D (5 bases). The V gene's germline CDR1 is SGHTA and CDR2 FQGNSA. V lost 1 base to trimming and J lost 2 bases, with 11 bases between them. This CDR3 is 15 amino acids long. The CDR3 sequence: CASSLGSGQNYGYTF. In nucleotides, the CDR3 is TGTGCCAGCAGCTTAGGGTCGGGGCAAAACTATGGCTACACCTTC.

The rearrangement uses TRBV10-2 and TRBJ1-5; D remains unclear. The CDR3 is made up of 14 amino acids. The germline V and J ends were trimmed by 0 bases and 4 bases, with 7 bases remaining between them. CDR1 is WSHSY and CDR2 is SAAADI in the germline V gene. The CDR3: CASSESRGNQPQHF. In DNA form, the CDR3 reads TGCGCCAGCAGTGAGTCGAGAGGGAATCAGCCCCAGCATTTT.

This chain links TRBV28 with TRBJ1-1, with 8 bases fitting TRBD1. Trimming removed 2 bases from V and 9 bases from J; junction bases left unmatched: 8. The CDR3 is 14 amino acids. Germline loops: CDR1 MDHEN, CDR2 SYDVKM. The CDR3 protein is CASSLQGARVQAFF. The CDR3 coding sequence is TGTGCCAGCAGTTTACAGGGGGCCCGGGTCCAAGCTTTCTTT.

The chain couples TRBV5-5 to TRBJ2-7; D unresolved. The CDR3 consists of 14 residues. Germline V gene sequence: CDR1 SGHKS, CDR2 YYEKEE (reference sequence). Deletions cut 5 bases from V and 3 bases from J, with 15 bases between. The CDR3 DNA is TGTGCCAGCAGTTCAGCTCCAGATTTCTACGAGCAGTACTTC. Its protein is CASSSAPDFYEQYF.

This clone turned up a few times. This rearrangement joins TRBV7-2 to TRBJ2-5; 7 bases fit TRBD1. Germline assignment: CDR1 SGHTA and CDR2 FQGNSA. V lost 5 bases and J lost 5; bases outside the gene matches: 8. The CDR3 sequence is 14 residues long. CDR3 nucleotide sequence: TGTGCCAGCAGCGCGCAGGGGGTAGAGGAGACCCAGTACTTC. Amino acids: CASSAQGVEETQYF.

The J gene is TRBJ2-7, the V gene TRBV6-5; D is unresolved. Germline CDR1 and CDR2: MNHEY and SVGAGI. V lost 5 bases to trimming and J lost 4 bases, with 9 bases between them. The CDR3 runs to 12 residues. The CDR3 nucleotides are TGTGCCAGCAGTAGAGATATTTACGAGCAGTACTTC. Protein: CASSRDIYEQYF.

This chain joins TRBV7-3 and TRBJ1-1; 7 bases fit TRBD1. The CDR3 spans 17 residues. V gave up 6 bases and J gave up 7 bases; unmatched junction bases: 20. The germline gives CDR1 SGHTA, CDR2 FQGTGA. The CDR3 loop is CASSANPQGGRRGEAFF. CDR3 sequence (DNA): TGTGCCAGCAGTGCAAATCCCCAGGGGGGTCGAAGGGGTGAAGCTTTCTTT.

The chain couples TRBV5-6 to TRBJ1-1, with D hard to call. The CDR3 loop spans 15 amino acids. V was clipped by 1 base and J by 5 bases, with 15 bases between them. Germline V gene lookup returns CDR1 SGHDT and CDR2 YYEEEE. The CDR3 DNA reads as TGTGCCAGCAGCTTGTTTGCCAGGATTTATACTGAAGCTTTCTTT. This codes for CASSLFARIYTEAFF. The full variable domain, completed using reference TRBV5-6 and TRBJ1-1, is DAGVTQSPTHLIKTRGQQVTLRCSPKSGHDTVSWYQQALGQGPQFIFQYYEEEERQRGNFPDRFSGHQFPNYSSELNVNALLLGDSALYLCASSLFARIYTEAFFGQGTRLTVV.

J is TRBJ2-7 and V is TRBV7-9; D possibly corresponds to TRBD1 (6 bases). This CDR3 has 16 residues. Germline CDR1 SEHNR, CDR2 FQNEAQ (reference sequence). V was clipped by 1 base and J by 6 bases, with 19 bases between them. The CDR3 here is CASSLDGVPDSSEQYF. The CDR3 coding sequence is TGTGCCAGCAGCTTAGATGGCGTCCCGGACAGCAGCGAGCAGTACTTC.

The genes are TRBV6-1 and TRBJ1-2; 7 nucleotides line up with TRBD1. The CDR3 has 15 residues. Looked up from germline, CDR1 is MNHNS and CDR2 is SASEGT. Losses at the gene ends were 1 base for V and 4 bases for J; bases not matched to a gene: 6. CDR3 in amino acids: CASSEETGEIYGYTF. CDR3 DNA sequence: TGTGCCAGCAGTGAAGAAACAGGGGAAATCTATGGCTACACCTTC.

The rearrangement links TRBV3-1 (or the pseudogene TRBV3-2) to TRBJ1-2; TRBD1 matches at 7 bases. Trimming removed 4 bases from V and 2 bases from J; junction bases left unmatched: 10. This CDR3 region has 16 residues. Germline V lookup: CDR1 LGHDT, CDR2 YNNKEL (reference sequence). This CDR3 is CASSLAGTVTNYGYTF. Written as DNA, the CDR3 is TGTGCCAGCAGCCTAGCCGGGACAGTGACAAACTATGGCTACACCTTC.